What follows are 25 T cell receptor beta chains derived from one specimen sequenced in a study of blood T cell repertoires in COVID-19 (TCRdb year 2020). To prepare the library, the immunoSEQ multiplex PCR assay was applied. The immuneACCESS repertoire file appears here via TCRdb, limited to in-frame rearrangements. These files lack a portion of the clones; in checked studies, under half of the deficit traces to unresolved V genes, and the cause of the others is not known. The sample records tens of thousands of clones, about 86% of which are singletons. 22% of the sample is held by the ten biggest clonotypes. Specimen: peripheral blood. The receptors originated from a woman at least 80 years old in a cohort sampled during active or convalescent COVID-19.

This clone was observed a few times. The V gene is TRBV15, the J gene TRBJ2-1; 9 nucleotides match TRBD2. The germline V gene has CDR1 LNHNV and CDR2 YYDKDF (reference sequence). The CDR3 length is 15 residues. Trimming removed 0 bases from V and 9 bases from J; junction bases left unmatched: 6. In nucleotides, the CDR3 is TGTGCCACCAGCAGAGATTCGGGACTAGCTGGTGAGCAGTTCTTC. Its protein product is CATSRDSGLAGEQFF.

V gene TRBV6-5 combines with J gene TRBJ1-2; D is possibly TRBD1 (6 bases). V dropped 7 bases and J dropped 0 bases, with 12 bases sitting between them. There are 14 residues in the CDR3. The germline CDR1 and CDR2 sequences are MNHEY and SVGAGI. The CDR3 nucleotides read TGTGCCAGCATGGGGGCAGGGGCTAACTATGGCTACACCTTC. Its protein product is CASMGAGANYGYTF.

This clone was counted once. J is TRBJ2-2 and V is TRBV19, with TRBD2 matching over 10 bases. V lost 2 bases to trimming and J lost 2 bases; unmatched junction nucleotides: 2. This CDR3 has 16 amino acids. Per the germline V gene, CDR1 is LNHDA and CDR2 is SQIVND (reference sequence). The CDR3 here is CASSIQLAGNTGELFF. The CDR3 DNA follows: TGTGCCAGTAGTATACAACTAGCGGGAAACACCGGGGAGCTGTTTTTT.

This CDR3 is CASRLAGVYEQYV. The CDR3, as DNA: TGTGCCAGCAGACTAGCGGGGGTCTACGAGCAGTACGTC. The rearrangement joins TRBV6-5 to TRBJ2-7; 11 bases are shared with TRBD2. The CDR3 totals 13 residues. With 6 bases clipped from V and 3 bases from J, the junction kept 1 base outside the gene matches. Looked up from germline, CDR1 is MNHEY and CDR2 is SVGAGI.

The genes are TRBV5-4 and TRBJ1-2; a possible D gene is TRBD1 (6 bases). Trimming stripped 0 bases from V and 5 bases from J, with 14 bases between. The length of the CDR3 is 15 residues. Germline V gene lookup returns CDR1 SGHNT and CDR2 YYREEE (reference sequence). The CDR3 DNA follows: TGTGCCAGCAGCTTGGAGGCCAGGGGAGGGTATGGCTACACCTTC. Its translation is CASSLEARGGYGYTF.

The rearrangement uses TRBV27 and TRBJ2-1, with TRBD2 identical over 7 bases. The CDR3 totals 15 residues. Looked up from germline, CDR1 is MNHEY and CDR2 is SMNVEV (reference sequence). Losses at the gene ends were 8 bases for V and 1 base for J; bases not matched to a gene: 8. Here the CDR3 reads CASRGGSRSYNEQFF. CDR3 in DNA: TGTGCCAGCCGGGGCGGGAGTAGGTCCTACAATGAGCAGTTCTTC.

The chain combines TRBV3-1 (or the pseudogene TRBV3-2) with TRBJ2-3; 12 bases map to TRBD2. Germline V gives CDR1 LGHDT, CDR2 YNNKEL (reference sequence). CDR3 size: 17 residues. The V segment lost 0 bases and the J segment 8 bases; nucleotides outside the gene matches: 9. The CDR3 loop is CASSQDMPTSGRSTQYF. As DNA, the CDR3 is TGTGCCAGCAGCCAAGATATGCCCACTAGCGGGAGGAGTACGCAGTATTTT.

This clone was recorded once. The gene calls are TRBV19 and TRBJ1-2; a possible D gene is TRBD1 (5 bases). Looked up from germline, CDR1 is LNHDA and CDR2 is SQIVND (reference sequence). CDR3 length equals 14 residues. Trimming cost V 3 bases and J 1 base, with 9 bases left between them. DNA for the CDR3: TGTGCCAGTAGTATCGACAGAAATAACTATGGCTACACCTTC. It yields the protein CASSIDRNNYGYTF.

The gene calls are TRBV5-1 and TRBJ2-5, with D unclear. The V end was cut by 4 bases, the J end by 1 base, with 5 bases between. Per the germline V gene, CDR1 is SGHRS and CDR2 is YFSETQ. The CDR3 extends over 12 amino acids. CDR3 sequence: CASSLFQETQYF. The DNA for the CDR3 is TGCGCCAGCAGCCTTTTCCAAGAGACCCAGTACTTC.

This clone was picked up one time. The CDR3 sequence: CASSGAGGPGNEQFF. The CDR3 region has the DNA TGTGCCAGCAGCGGAGCGGGAGGGCCGGGAAATGAGCAGTTCTTC. V usage is TRBV9 and J usage is TRBJ2-1; 10 bases fit TRBD2. The CDR3 is 15 amino acids. V lost 3 bases, J lost 7 bases, and 7 bases stayed unmatched. Germline V gene sequence: CDR1 SGDLS, CDR2 YYNGEE.

V is TRBV19 and J is TRBJ1-1; D call uncertain. CDR1 and CDR2 (germline): LNHDA, SQIVND (reference sequence). Between the trimmed V and J ends, which lost 3 bases and 7 bases, there was a span of 12 bases. The CDR3 has 13 amino acids. The CDR3 protein is CASSINGYGEAFF. The CDR3, as DNA: TGTGCCAGTAGTATTAACGGGTATGGTGAAGCTTTCTTT.

The CDR3 DNA sequence: TGTGCCAGCAGCTTAGATATTGTGGCCCAGGATACGCAGTATTTT. Residues: CASSLDIVAQDTQYF. V and J are TRBV7-9 and TRBJ2-3; no reliable D call. Per the germline V gene, CDR1 is SEHNR and CDR2 is FQNEAQ (reference sequence). This CDR3 has 15 amino acids. The germline V and J ends were trimmed by 1 base and 6 bases, with 14 bases remaining between them.

V gene TRBV6-5 combines with J gene TRBJ1-3; the match to TRBD1 covers 7 bases. V trimming: 6 bases; J trimming: 8 bases; junction bases outside the gene matches: 4. Per germline, CDR1 MNHEY and CDR2 SVGAGI. This CDR3 contains 12 residues. The CDR3 DNA reads TGTGCCAGCAGCCACAGGGGCCACACCATATATTTT. Amino acid sequence: CASSHRGHTIYF.

The V and J genes are TRBV2 and TRBJ2-1; TRBD1 might be the D (6 bases). V lost 7 bases and J 7 bases, leaving 14 bases between the germline ends. Germline V gene sequence: CDR1 SNHLY, CDR2 FYNNEI. The CDR3 has 13 amino acids. Here the CDR3 reads CASTSPQGNEQFF. The CDR3 DNA reads TGTGCCAGCACTTCCCCCCAGGGGAATGAGCAGTTCTTC.

The V gene is TRBV2, the J gene TRBJ1-6, with 9 bases that match TRBD1. Unmatched junction bases numbered 8, after V lost 6 bases and J lost 8 bases. The germline gives CDR1 SNHLY, CDR2 FYNNEI. This CDR3 is built from 15 residues. DNA of the CDR3: TGTGCCAGCAGAAACAGACAGGGGGAGTATTCACCCCTCCACTTT. Translated: CASRNRQGEYSPLHF.

The chain employs TRBV7-2 and TRBJ2-5; D perhaps matches TRBD2 (6 bases). V lost 1 base and J 9 bases, leaving 12 bases between the germline ends. Germline assignment: CDR1 SGHTA and CDR2 FQGNSA. The CDR3 runs 13 residues. The chain's CDR3 is CASSLGRGRSQYF. Written as DNA, the CDR3 is TGTGCCAGCAGCTTAGGACGGGGGAGGTCCCAGTACTTC.

The chain recombines TRBV2 with TRBJ1-5; D is possibly TRBD1 (6 bases). Germline V gene lookup returns CDR1 SNHLY and CDR2 FYNNEI. The CDR3 extends over 14 amino acids. Trimming removed 4 bases at V and 6 bases at J, with 13 bases between. The CDR3 region has the DNA TGTGCCAGCAGTGGTAGACAGGAATTTCAGCCCCAGCATTTT. Its translation: CASSGRQEFQPQHF.

The chain recombines TRBV28 with TRBJ2-1; 11 positions match TRBD2. V was pared by 7 bases and J by 4 bases, with 6 bases of the junction left unmatched. This CDR3 is built from 15 residues. Germline V lookup: CDR1 MDHEN, CDR2 SYDVKM. The chain's CDR3 is CASTLTSGAYNEQFF. The CDR3 DNA sequence: TGTGCCAGCACTTTGACTAGCGGGGCGTACAATGAGCAGTTCTTC.

The V and J genes are TRBV20-1 and TRBJ2-3, with 7 bases that match TRBD1. The CDR3 extends over 15 amino acids. Germline-derived CDR1 and CDR2 are DFQATT and SNEGSKA (reference sequence). After removal of 5 bases from V and 2 bases from J, the junction contained 10 bases not matched to a gene. The CDR3 protein is CSARGPDRHTDTQYF. CDR3 nucleotides: TGCAGTGCTCGTGGGCCGGACAGGCACACAGATACGCAGTATTTT.

The chain combines TRBV12-5 with TRBJ2-1; no clear D. Trimming took 3 bases from V and 3 from J, leaving 9 bases between them. Germline loops: CDR1 LGHNT, CDR2 FRNRAP. The CDR3 sequence is 14 residues long. CDR3 loop: CASGFPLSYNEQFF. Written as DNA, the CDR3 is TGTGCTAGTGGTTTTCCCCTGAGCTACAATGAGCAGTTCTTC.

This sequence joins TRBV28 and TRBJ1-1; D may be TRBD1 (5 bases). CDR1 and CDR2 (germline): MDHEN, SYDVKM. The CDR3 extends over 16 amino acids. V lost 2 bases to trimming and J lost 3 bases, with 16 bases between them. CDR3 coding DNA: TGTGCCAGCAGTTTAAGTCGTGCGGGACGGGACACTGAAGCTTTCTTT. This translates into CASSLSRAGRDTEAFF.

The chain uses TRBV7-2 and TRBJ2-4; 11 positions agree with TRBD2. The germline gives CDR1 SGHTA, CDR2 FQGNSA. This CDR3 region has 18 residues. Trimming at V came to 4 bases and at J to 0 bases, leaving 8 bases not matched to a gene. The CDR3 protein is CASSSGTSGELAKNIQYF. The CDR3 bases are TGTGCCAGCAGCTCCGGGACTAGCGGAGAACTAGCCAAAAACATTCAGTACTTC. Full variable domain (remainder filled in from reference TRBV7-2 and TRBJ2-4): GAGVSQSPSNKVTEKGKDVELRCDPISGHTALYWYRQSLGQGLEFLIYFQGNSAPDKSGLPSDRFSAERTGGSVSTLTIQRTQQEDSAVYLCASSSGTSGELAKNIQYFGAGTRLSVL.

The genes are TRBV20-1 and TRBJ1-1; D uncertain. This CDR3 is 14 amino acids long. Germline CDR1 DFQATT, CDR2 SNEGSKA (reference sequence). The V end was cut by 3 bases, the J end by 7 bases, with 18 bases between. CDR3 in amino acids: CSASHEFLSGEAFF. CDR3 coding DNA: TGCAGTGCTAGTCATGAGTTTCTGTCCGGTGAAGCTTTCTTT.

This chain uses TRBV5-1 with TRBJ1-2; 7 bases are shared with TRBD1. The ends lost 4 bases at V and 8 bases at J; junction bases unmatched: 8. CDR1 SGHRS and CDR2 YFSETQ come from the germline V gene. The CDR3 spans 13 residues. The DNA of the CDR3 is TGCGCCAGCAGCCCCTTCGACAGGGCGGGCTACACCTTC. Protein sequence: CASSPFDRAGYTF.

The genes are TRBV9 and TRBJ2-2; a possible D gene is TRBD1 (5 bases). The CDR3 is 15 residues long. The V and J ends lost 1 base and 3 bases respectively, with 10 bases between them. The germline gives CDR1 SGDLS, CDR2 YYNGEE. Here the CDR3 DNA reads TGTGCCAGCAGCGTACGAACAGGAGACACCGGGGAGCTGTTTTTT. This codes for CASSVRTGDTGELFF.